A selection of T cell receptor beta chains follows, all from one sample in a study of T cell changes during pregnancy in multiple sclerosis. The protocol was immunoSEQ multiplex PCR, while the TCRdb copy is restricted to in-frame clones and leaves out a portion. The sample shows 70,000 or so clones, around nine tenths of them seen only once. Here the sequenced sample was CD4+ T cells from peripheral blood mononuclear cells, taken before pregnancy. The receptors come from a female donor with multiple sclerosis, enrolled in a pregnancy study. Both conserved end residues are part of each CDR3. A D gene is named only where the DNA matches it firmly. Clone size is stated in some rows and not others, as once, few, many or a class when expanded.

V gene: TRBV5-4
D gene: TRBD1
J gene: TRBJ2-2
clone size: -
CDR3 protein: CASSHSPGQGTGELFF
CDR3 DNA: TGTGCCAGCAGCCATAGCCCGGGACAGGGAACCGGGGAGCTGTTTTTT

V gene: TRBV18
D gene: -
J gene: TRBJ2-7
clone size: once
CDR3 protein: CASSPGTGSYEQYF
CDR3 DNA: TGTGCCAGCTCACCCGGTACGGGGTCCTACGAGCAGTACTTC

V gene: TRBV7-2
D gene: -
J gene: TRBJ2-4
clone size: -
CDR3 protein: CASSPRTGAKNIQYF
CDR3 DNA: TGTGCCAGCAGTCCTCGGACTGGAGCCAAAAACATTCAGTACTTC

V gene: TRBV7-3
D gene: TRBD2
J gene: TRBJ2-1
clone size: -
CDR3 protein: CASSLWTSGHNEQFF
CDR3 DNA: TGTGCCAGCAGCTTGTGGACTAGCGGCCACAATGAGCAGTTCTTC

V gene: TRBV5-1
D gene: -
J gene: TRBJ1-6
clone size: -
CDR3 protein: CASSTRDFYNSPLHF
CDR3 DNA: TGCGCCAGCAGCACCCGAGATTTCTATAATTCACCCCTCCACTTT

V gene: TRBV9
D gene: TRBD2
J gene: TRBJ2-7
clone size: -
CDR3 protein: CASSVDPPEAGVLHEQYF
CDR3 DNA: TGTGCCAGCAGCGTAGACCCGCCGGAAGCGGGAGTGTTACACGAGCAGTACTTC

V gene: TRBV5-1
D gene: -
J gene: TRBJ1-5
clone size: -
CDR3 protein: CASSLDSFTQPQHF
CDR3 DNA: TGCGCCAGCAGCTTGGACAGCTTCACTCAGCCCCAGCATTTT

V gene: TRBV7-3
D gene: -
J gene: TRBJ2-2
clone size: -
CDR3 protein: CASSLNRVGTGELFF
CDR3 DNA: TGTGCCAGCAGCTTAAACAGGGTGGGCACCGGGGAGCTGTTTTTT

V gene: TRBV19
D gene: -
J gene: TRBJ1-5
clone size: -
CDR3 protein: CASSIERPAGNQPQHF
CDR3 DNA: TGTGCCAGTAGTATCGAAAGGCCGGCGGGGAATCAGCCCCAGCATTTT

V gene: TRBV28
D gene: TRBD1
J gene: TRBJ2-7
clone size: -
CDR3 protein: CASSGDSYEQYF
CDR3 DNA: TGTGCCAGCAGTGGGGACAGCTACGAGCAGTACTTC

V gene: TRBV7-8
D gene: -
J gene: TRBJ1-5
clone size: once
CDR3 protein: CASSLVAQPQHF
CDR3 DNA: TGTGCCAGCAGCTTAGTGGCTCAGCCCCAGCATTTT

V gene: TRBV20-1
D gene: -
J gene: TRBJ2-3
clone size: -
CDR3 protein: CSAVSTDTQYF
CDR3 DNA: TGCAGTGCTGTAAGCACAGATACGCAGTATTTT

V gene: TRBV30
D gene: TRBD2
J gene: TRBJ2-4
clone size: -
CDR3 protein: CAWMSGSLNIQYF
CDR3 DNA: TGTGCCTGGATGAGCGGGAGTTTGAACATTCAGTACTTC

V gene: TRBV19
D gene: TRBD1
J gene: TRBJ1-1
clone size: -
CDR3 protein: CASSLTGANTEAFF
CDR3 DNA: TGTGCCAGTAGCCTGACAGGGGCGAACACTGAAGCTTTCTTT

V gene: TRBV5-6
D gene: -
J gene: TRBJ2-7
clone size: -
CDR3 protein: CASSWGHRRTYEQYF
CDR3 DNA: TGTGCCAGCAGCTGGGGACACCGCCGGACCTACGAGCAGTACTTC

V gene: TRBV30
D gene: -
J gene: TRBJ2-3
clone size: -
CDR3 protein: CAWTGGPDTQYF
CDR3 DNA: TGTGCCTGGACAGGGGGGCCAGATACGCAGTATTTT

V gene: TRBV7-2
D gene: -
J gene: TRBJ1-6
clone size: -
CDR3 protein: CASSLGGAVAGSPLHF
CDR3 DNA: TGTGCCAGCAGCTTAGGGGGAGCGGTAGCGGGTTCACCCCTCCACTTT

V gene: TRBV6-5
D gene: -
J gene: TRBJ1-2
clone size: -
CDR3 protein: CASSYNRGSNYGYTF
CDR3 DNA: TGTGCCAGCAGTTATAATAGGGGTTCGAACTATGGCTACACCTTC

V gene: TRBV15
D gene: -
J gene: TRBJ2-7
clone size: -
CDR3 protein: CATSRDPGYEQYF
CDR3 DNA: TGTGCCACCAGCAGAGATCCCGGTTACGAGCAGTACTTC

V gene: TRBV14
D gene: -
J gene: TRBJ1-1
clone size: -
CDR3 protein: CASSQDLEGRAFF
CDR3 DNA: TGTGCCAGCAGCCAAGATCTTGAGGGGAGGGCTTTCTTT

V gene: TRBV10-1
D gene: TRBD1
J gene: TRBJ1-5
clone size: -
CDR3 protein: CASSIRDRVNQPQHF
CDR3 DNA: TGCGCCAGCAGTATCCGGGACAGGGTCAATCAGCCCCAGCATTTT

V gene: TRBV9
D gene: TRBD2
J gene: TRBJ2-3
clone size: -
CDR3 protein: CASSVGGTDTQYF
CDR3 DNA: TGTGCCAGCAGCGTCGGGGGGACAGATACGCAGTATTTT

V gene: TRBV27
D gene: TRBD2
J gene: TRBJ2-7
clone size: -
CDR3 protein: CASSPGTSGLYEQYF
CDR3 DNA: TGTGCCAGCAGTCCCGGGACTAGCGGGCTCTACGAGCAGTACTTC

V gene: TRBV29-1
D gene: TRBD2
J gene: TRBJ2-1
clone size: -
CDR3 protein: CSVEGGGLGYNEQFF
CDR3 DNA: TGCAGCGTTGAAGGGGGGGGACTTGGCTACAATGAGCAGTTCTTC

V gene: TRBV11-3
D gene: TRBD1
J gene: TRBJ1-2
clone size: -
CDR3 protein: CASSLENPLDRARGYTF
CDR3 DNA: TGTGCCAGCAGCTTAGAGAACCCCTTGGACAGGGCACGGGGCTACACCTTC

V gene: TRBV29-1
D gene: -
J gene: TRBJ2-5
clone size: -
CDR3 protein: CSVVGRGETQYF
CDR3 DNA: TGCAGCGTTGTAGGGAGAGGAGAGACCCAGTACTTC

V gene: TRBV6-6
D gene: -
J gene: TRBJ2-1
clone size: -
CDR3 protein: CASSYSYSNEQFF
CDR3 DNA: TGTGCCAGCAGTTACTCCTACAGCAATGAGCAGTTCTTC

V gene: TRBV29-1
D gene: -
J gene: TRBJ1-2
clone size: -
CDR3 protein: CSVEEANYGYTF
CDR3 DNA: TGCAGCGTTGAGGAGGCCAACTATGGCTACACCTTC

V gene: TRBV2
D gene: TRBD2
J gene: TRBJ2-5
clone size: -
CDR3 protein: CASSARRGGAGETQYF
CDR3 DNA: TGTGCCAGCAGTGCGAGGCGCGGGGGGGCAGGAGAGACCCAGTACTTC

V gene: TRBV27
D gene: -
J gene: TRBJ1-1
clone size: -
CDR3 protein: CASSLRGLRTEAFF
CDR3 DNA: TGTGCCAGCAGTTTACGAGGGTTGCGTACTGAAGCTTTCTTT

V gene: TRBV6-1
D gene: TRBD1
J gene: TRBJ2-7
clone size: -
CDR3 protein: CASTPDRGASYEQYF
CDR3 DNA: TGTGCCAGCACCCCGGACAGGGGAGCGTCTTACGAGCAGTACTTC

V gene: TRBV10-3
D gene: TRBD1
J gene: TRBJ1-5
clone size: few
CDR3 protein: CASRPDREQPQHF
CDR3 DNA: TGTGCCTCACGCCCGGACAGGGAACAGCCCCAGCATTTT

V gene: TRBV11-3
D gene: TRBD2
J gene: TRBJ2-7
clone size: -
CDR3 protein: CASSLEAGVEQYF
CDR3 DNA: TGTGCCAGCAGCTTAGAGGCGGGGGTCGAGCAGTACTTC

V gene: TRBV19
D gene: -
J gene: TRBJ2-1
clone size: -
CDR3 protein: CASSMAGRKYNEQFF
CDR3 DNA: TGTGCCAGTAGTATGGCGGGGCGAAAATACAATGAGCAGTTCTTC

V gene: TRBV19
D gene: TRBD1
J gene: TRBJ2-7
clone size: -
CDR3 protein: CASSHPGQGSYEQYF
CDR3 DNA: TGTGCCAGTAGCCACCCGGGACAGGGATCCTACGAGCAGTACTTC

V gene: TRBV15
D gene: -
J gene: TRBJ2-4
clone size: -
CDR3 protein: CATSRDPQGLAKNIQYF
CDR3 DNA: TGTGCCACCAGCAGAGATCCTCAGGGTCTAGCCAAAAACATTCAGTACTTC

V gene: TRBV29-1
D gene: -
J gene: TRBJ1-2
clone size: -
CDR3 protein: CSAAHPTEQANYGYTF
CDR3 DNA: TGCAGCGCTGCACACCCCACCGAACAGGCGAACTATGGCTACACCTTC

V gene: TRBV30
D gene: -
J gene: TRBJ1-1
clone size: -
CDR3 protein: CAWSGLNTEAFF
CDR3 DNA: TGTGCCTGGAGTGGACTTAACACTGAAGCTTTCTTT

V gene: TRBV10-3
D gene: -
J gene: TRBJ2-1
clone size: -
CDR3 protein: CAISVGTDNEQFF
CDR3 DNA: TGTGCCATCAGTGTGGGGACTGACAATGAGCAGTTCTTC

V gene: TRBV5-1
D gene: -
J gene: TRBJ2-7
clone size: -
CDR3 protein: CASSLAGPQGGEQYF
CDR3 DNA: TGCGCCAGCAGCTTGGCAGGGCCCCAAGGGGGCGAGCAGTACTTC

V gene: TRBV5-1
D gene: -
J gene: TRBJ2-1
clone size: -
CDR3 protein: CASSFPGRNEQFF
CDR3 DNA: TGCGCCAGCAGCTTCCCAGGGCGTAATGAGCAGTTCTTC

V gene: TRBV19
D gene: -
J gene: TRBJ2-1
clone size: -
CDR3 protein: CASSIDRLVDNEQFF
CDR3 DNA: TGTGCCAGTAGTATAGATCGATTAGTCGACAATGAGCAGTTCTTC

V gene: TRBV28
D gene: -
J gene: TRBJ2-7
clone size: -
CDR3 protein: CASSPTSPYEQYF
CDR3 DNA: TGTGCCAGCAGTCCTACCTCCCCTTACGAGCAGTACTTC

V gene: TRBV5-8
D gene: -
J gene: TRBJ2-3
clone size: -
CDR3 protein: CATVMVVATDTQYF
CDR3 DNA: TGTGCTACGGTAATGGTAGTTGCCACAGATACGCAGTATTTT

V gene: TRBV7-2
D gene: -
J gene: TRBJ2-1
clone size: -
CDR3 protein: CASSLYGSGVRANEQFF
CDR3 DNA: TGTGCCAGCAGCTTATACGGATCGGGGGTTCGGGCCAATGAGCAGTTCTTC

V gene: TRBV7-2
D gene: -
J gene: TRBJ1-2
clone size: -
CDR3 protein: CASSPYKEPRGYTF
CDR3 DNA: TGTGCCAGCAGCCCCTACAAGGAGCCTCGGGGCTACACCTTC